The clone carrying this T cell receptor (beta chain) was found a few times. Its matching antigen is unknown. Using viral peptide pools, the ViraFEST assay grew out antigen-specific CD4+ T cells prior to sequencing. Isolation of CD4+ T cells took place after about nine days of culture. People in the vaccine group had not been infected with SARS-CoV-2 before, and their nucleocapsid antibodies were negative. This record comes from a study of vaccination effects on CD4 cells after COVID-19. Here immunoSEQ multiplex PCR was the method, and the copy in TCRdb shows in-frame clones only, minus some. The sample includes 70,000 or so clones, under 85% of them seen just once. The CDR3 sequence is 14 residues long. CDR1 GTSNPN and CDR2 SVGIG come from the germline V gene (reference sequence). V lost 0 bases, J lost 7 bases, and 7 bases stayed unmatched.

This specimen consisted of CD4+ T cells from PBMCs cultured with HCoV-NL63 spike peptides, obtained before COVID-19 vaccination. This sequence was found in a human donor who received a COVID-19 vaccine. The J gene is TRBJ1-2, the V gene TRBV30, with 8 nucleotides matching TRBD1. The CDR3 DNA reads TGTGCCTGGAGTGTGGACAGGGAAGATAGTGGCTACACCTTC. This gives the protein CAWSVDREDSGYTF.